This T cell receptor (beta chain) came from a study of human T cells and chemical hapten exposure. Study background: Patch tests put 0.01% DPC on the upper back, read at 6 days.

The library attached unique molecular identifiers to individual cDNA molecules. MiXCR was run by TCRdb on the RACE reads, yielding one entry per CDR3 protein. The sample lists 300,000 to 450,000 distinct CDR3 sequences, 4% to 5.5% seen once, with roughly 2.4% in the top ten. As for time point: patch test 1, 2 weeks after DPC sensitization. Treatment meaning: therapeutic diphenylcyclopropenone sensitization with weekly scalp DPC. The starting material, unfractionated whole blood, was used for total RNA extraction. This clonotype has more than one count but fewer than ten. In germline, CDR1 is MNHEY, CDR2 SMNVEV (reference sequence). This CDR3 region has 15 residues. The germline V and J ends were trimmed by 5 bases and 2 bases, with 12 bases remaining between them.

This clonotype was obtained from a woman aged 50 to 65 with alopecia areata. Some clones in this sample may be carry-over from other donors' samples. The chain links TRBV27 to TRBJ2-2; possible D gene TRBD2, 5 bases. Sequencing was performed on whole blood, taken in connection with sensitization to the hapten diphenylcyclopropenone (DPC). CDR3 amino acids: CASSPLEGNTGELFF. CDR3 nucleotides: TGTGCCAGCAGTCCACTAGAGGGAAACACCGGGGAGCTGTTTTTT.